Each of the 18 T cell receptor beta chains below was sequenced from the same sample in a study of shared clonotypes between healthy human individuals. Profiling relied on immunoSEQ multiplex PCR, and the TCRdb table lists in-frame clones only, not all of them. The sample lists about 1.4 million clones, 96% occurring once. The sequenced sample was naive CD4+ T cells sorted from blood. Subset indicated: CD45RA+ positively selected. These receptors came from a man younger than 45 in good health.

The V gene is TRBV4-2, the J gene TRBJ1-3, with no clear D. There are 18 residues in the CDR3. Germline values: CDR1 LGHNA, CDR2 YNFKEQ. V dropped 0 bases and J dropped 0 bases, with 15 bases sitting between them. CDR3 DNA sequence: TGTGCCAGCAGCCAAGATCCCTCGACTGATCGCTCTGGAAACACCATATATTTT. This sequence encodes CASSQDPSTDRSGNTIYF.

This chain connects TRBV10-3 to TRBJ2-5; TRBD1 is a possible D gene (7 bases). The germline gives CDR1 ENHRY, CDR2 SYGVKD. Between the trimmed V and J ends, which lost 4 bases and 1 base, there was a span of 13 bases. The CDR3 contains 15 residues. The CDR3 loop reads CAISGAGGSQETQYF. CDR3 bases: TGTGCCATCAGTGGGGCAGGGGGGTCCCAAGAGACCCAGTACTTC.

In regard to this clone: The same CDR3 is also encoded by other DNA sequences in this sample. The chain joins TRBV5-1 to TRBJ2-7; 9 bases align to TRBD2. From germline, CDR1 is SGHRS and CDR2 YFSETQ. The ends lost 3 bases at V and 0 bases at J; junction bases unmatched: 1. The CDR3 has 14 residues. This CDR3 reads CASSSTSGSYEQYF. CDR3 nucleotide sequence: TGCGCCAGCAGCTCGACTAGCGGCTCCTACGAGCAGTACTTC. Based on the CDR3 plus reference TRBV5-1 and TRBJ2-7, the full variable domain is KAGVTQTPRYLIKTRGQQVTLSCSPISGHRSVSWYQQTPGQGLQFLFEYFSETQRNKGNFPGRFSGRQFSNSRSEMNVSTLELGDSALYLCASSSTSGSYEQYFGPGTRLTVT.

V gene TRBV11-3 combines with J gene TRBJ2-1; D remains ambiguous. The CDR3 sequence is 14 residues long. Trimming left V 4 bases short and J 6 bases short, with 13 bases between. Germline CDR1 SGHNT, CDR2 YENEEA. The CDR3 loop reads CASSSATGPNEQFF. The DNA of the CDR3 is TGTGCCAGCAGCTCAGCGACCGGTCCCAATGAGCAGTTCTTC.

V gene TRBV18 combines with J gene TRBJ2-2, with 7 bases lining up with TRBD1. The germline V gene has CDR1 KGHSH and CDR2 LQKENI. The CDR3 has 16 residues. V lost 2 bases, J lost 3 bases, and 6 bases stayed unmatched. The CDR3 loop reads CASSPVRQGYTGELFF. DNA of the CDR3: TGTGCCAGCTCACCAGTACGACAGGGTTACACCGGGGAGCTGTTTTTT.

The V gene is TRBV11-1, the J gene TRBJ2-1; TRBD2 aligns across 9 bases. Germline V gene data show CDR1 as SGHAT and CDR2 as FQDESV (reference sequence). This CDR3 has 15 amino acids. Trimming cost V 5 bases and J 8 bases; bases outside gene matches: 10. The CDR3 reads CASSVEAGGGYEQFF. CDR3 bases: TGTGCCAGCAGCGTAGAGGCGGGAGGGGGTTATGAGCAGTTCTTC. The complete variable domain, with remaining parts taken from reference TRBV11-1 and TRBJ2-1, reads EAEVAQSPRYKITEKSQAVAFWCDPISGHATLYWYRQILGQGPELLVQFQDESVVDDSQLPKDRFSAERLKGVDSTLKIQPAELGDSAMYLCASSVEAGGGYEQFFGPGTRLTVL.

The chain employs TRBV9 and TRBJ2-7; D perhaps matches TRBD2 (6 bases). V shed 3 bases and J shed 6 bases, with 19 bases lying between them. The CDR3 covers 15 residues. In germline, CDR1 is SGDLS, CDR2 YYNGEE. The CDR3 loop is CASSASTGSGTEQYF. The CDR3, as DNA: TGTGCCAGCAGCGCCTCTACCGGGAGCGGTACCGAGCAGTACTTC.

The V call is TRBV7-8, the J call TRBJ1-5; D remains ambiguous. Per the germline V gene, CDR1 is SGHVS and CDR2 is FQNEAQ. CDR3 length: 15 residues. V was cut by 1 base and J by 3 bases, with 10 bases left in between. CDR3 DNA: TGTGCCAGCAGCTTAGTGCATGGCCCCAATCAGCCCCAGCATTTT. It specifies CASSLVHGPNQPQHF. Full variable domain (missing parts from reference TRBV7-8 and TRBJ1-5): GAGVSQSPRYKVAKRGQDVALRCDPISGHVSLFWYQQALGQGPEFLTYFQNEAQLDKSGLPSDRFFAERPEGSVSTLKIQRTQQEDSAVYLCASSLVHGPNQPQHFGDGTRLSIL.

This chain uses TRBV30 with TRBJ1-2; tentatively, D is TRBD1 (6 bases). The germline V and J ends were trimmed by 7 bases and 6 bases, with 21 bases remaining between them. Per the germline V gene, CDR1 is GTSNPN and CDR2 is SVGIG (reference sequence). CDR3 length: 14 amino acids. The CDR3 DNA reads as TGTGCCTACCAGGGGTGGCCAACCGTTGATGGCTACACCTTC. It yields the protein CAYQGWPTVDGYTF.

This clone occurred once. J is TRBJ2-5 and V is TRBV27; D call uncertain. This CDR3 region has 16 residues. Germline lookup yields CDR1 MNHEY and CDR2 SMNVEV (reference sequence). V was shortened by 5 bases and J by 2 bases, with 18 bases between the two germline ends. CDR3: CASSGYSAGLQETQYF. The CDR3 region has the DNA TGTGCCAGCAGTGGCTACTCGGCAGGATTACAAGAGACCCAGTACTTC.

J is TRBJ2-7 and V is TRBV28; perhaps TRBD1 as D (6 bases). This CDR3 spans 14 amino acids. Per the germline V gene, CDR1 is MDHEN and CDR2 is SYDVKM. Trimming took 2 bases from V and 0 from J, leaving 8 bases between them. The CDR3, as DNA: TGTGCCAGCAGTTTACAGGGGATCTCCTACGAGCAGTACTTC. Translated, it gives CASSLQGISYEQYF.

The chain has TRBV27 and TRBJ2-1, with D tentatively TRBD1 or TRBD2 (5 bases each). Germline values: CDR1 MNHEY, CDR2 SMNVEV (reference sequence). Trimming removed 4 bases at V and 10 bases at J, with 14 bases between. CDR3 length: 13 amino acids. CDR3 sequence reads: CASSYEGRWEQFF. The CDR3 DNA follows: TGTGCCAGCAGTTACGAGGGGCGTTGGGAGCAGTTCTTC.

The rearrangement uses TRBV19 and TRBJ2-7; 10 bases match TRBD2. The CDR3 extends over 15 amino acids. V trimming: 5 bases; J trimming: 2 bases; junction bases outside the gene matches: 6. Germline V lookup: CDR1 LNHDA, CDR2 SQIVND (reference sequence). CDR3 in amino acids: CASSVLAGVAYEQYF. The CDR3 DNA is TGTGCCAGTAGTGTTCTAGCGGGAGTAGCCTACGAGCAGTACTTC. The complete variable domain, with remaining parts taken from reference TRBV19 and TRBJ2-7, reads DGGITQSPKYLFRKEGQNVTLSCEQNLNHDAMYWYRQDPGQGLRLIYYSQIVNDFQKGDIAEGYSVSREKKESFPLTVTSAQKNPTAFYLCASSVLAGVAYEQYFGPGTRLTVT.

The genes are TRBV6-5 and TRBJ2-1, with TRBD2 matching over 8 bases. The germline V gene encodes CDR1 MNHEY and CDR2 SVGAGI. Trimming at V came to 6 bases and at J to 2 bases, leaving 6 bases not matched to a gene. The CDR3 is made up of 15 amino acids. CDR3 protein: CASRTSGSPYNEQFF. CDR3 nucleotide sequence: TGTGCCAGCAGAACTAGCGGTAGCCCCTACAATGAGCAGTTCTTC.

V gene TRBV27 combines with J gene TRBJ1-1, with D uncertain. Germline V gene sequence: CDR1 MNHEY, CDR2 SMNVEV (reference sequence). V shed 4 bases and J shed 4 bases, with 10 bases lying between them. This CDR3 comprises 13 residues. As DNA, the CDR3 is TGTGCCAGCAGTTCAGCAGGCCGCACTGAAGCTTTCTTT. This gives the protein CASSSAGRTEAFF.

V is TRBV7-8 and J is TRBJ2-1, with D possibly TRBD2 on 6 matching bases. This CDR3 is 17 amino acids long. Germline V gene data show CDR1 as SGHVS and CDR2 as FQNEAQ. Trimming removed 4 bases from V and 6 bases from J, with 22 bases in between. The DNA for the CDR3 is TGTGCCAGCAGCTGGGGAGGACATTTCCGGAAGGTCAATGAGCAGTTCTTC. Translating it yields CASSWGGHFRKVNEQFF.

The chain uses TRBV6-1 and TRBJ1-2, with 7 nucleotides matching TRBD1. The V segment lost 4 bases and the J segment 6 bases; nucleotides outside the gene matches: 8. Per the germline V gene, CDR1 is MNHNS and CDR2 is SASEGT. This CDR3 comprises 14 residues. This CDR3 is CASSGGGPSNGYTF. DNA of the CDR3: TGTGCCAGCAGTGGAGGGGGCCCTAGCAATGGCTACACCTTC.

This sequence joins TRBV2 and TRBJ2-4; 7 bases agree with TRBD1. Germline trimming cut 5 bases from V and 0 bases from J; bases unmatched to any gene: 7. The germline V gene has CDR1 SNHLY and CDR2 FYNNEI. The CDR3 extends over 16 amino acids. The CDR3 loop reads CASSHRDSQAKNIQYF. CDR3 nucleotide sequence: TGTGCCAGCAGTCACCGGGACAGCCAAGCCAAAAACATTCAGTACTTC.